This T cell receptor (beta chain) came from a study of T-cell memory formation after mild COVID-19. TCRdb ran MiXCR on the 5' RACE reads and lists one entry per CDR3 protein. The top ten clones hold about 10% of a sample with fewer than 50,000 distinct CDR3 sequences, 8% to 10% of them seen once. The sample holds many counts of this clonotype. V was shortened by 0 bases and J by 8 bases, with 20 bases between the two germline ends. This CDR3 is 17 amino acids long. CDR1 is LGHNA, CDR2 YSLEER, per germline. This clonotype originated in an adult woman who had mild COVID-19 (a few samples of this study predate the infection). Cell type and time point are not known. The chain uses TRBV4-3 and TRBJ2-4; D is possibly TRBD1 (6 bases). Sequencing used PBMCs or a T cell subset sorted from them (not recorded which). For the CDR3, the DNA is TGCGCCAGCAGCCAAGAGATCGTGACCACGACAGGCGACATTCAGTACTTC. It yields the protein CASSQEIVTTTGDIQYF.